The text below deals with one TCR beta chain. This clonotype was detected only a few times. Its antigen is currently not known. A read error is likely here: a far larger clone is one base away. From a lookup of the germline V gene, CDR1 and CDR2 are MNHEY and SVGEGT. The cysteine opens and the phenylalanine closes a CDR3 of 13 amino acids. CDR3 DNA is the only sequence kept; it has 39 bases, read in frame from the first base. The entry originates in a study of esophageal squamous cell carcinoma tumors (TCRdb year 2021). Broadly, across the study: Immuno relation high and low groups were defined by principal component analysis with K-means clustering applied to immunohistochemical T-cell and checkpoint marker values. In Japan, under 55 patients with esophageal squamous cell carcinoma who were treated surgically made up the wider cohort, which included roughly 20 high and 32 low immuno relation cases. TCR sequencing covered about 10 patients: five randomly selected high immuno relation cases and five background-matched low immuno relation cases. The study aimed to assess TCR repertoire diversity and shared TCR repertoires of T cells within the tumor environment of esophageal squamous cell carcinoma. The roughly eleven cases yielded some 1.5 million total TCRalpha reads and about 1,300,000 total TCRbeta reads, and approximately 32,000 and 35,000 of those reads, respectively, were unique. Findings and caveats that apply to the study as a whole: No difference in total TCR repertoire counts was observed between groups, whereas significant repertoire counts were found to be higher in the high immuno relation group. Since the TCRalpha and TCRbeta chains were sequenced separately, neither the chain pairing nor the recognized antigens could be determined. In three of the 10 cases, a single TCRalpha VJ recombination dominated, and TCRalpha diversity seemed to be reduced. TCR repertoire analysis included only a few cases, and CDR3 clonotype-level investigation was not performed. Given the large variation in the TCRalphabeta repertoire, shared V|J recombination candidates may have been selected by chance. Just over 26 TRAV|TRAJ and about 20 TRBV|TRBJ combinations appeared shared among high immuno relation cases, including TRAV13-1|TRAJ22 and TRBV7-9|TRBJ2-7.

Patients who received neoadjuvant chemotherapy or who lacked clinical information were excluded from enrollment. The TCR-sequenced cases shown were male and underwent subtotal esophagectomy with 2- or 3-field lymphadenectomy. RNA was isolated from bulk tumor tissue sections using a Qiagen AllPrep kit, and no T-cell sorting was performed. Small sections of surgically resected tumor tissue were stored in RNAlater reagent at -80°C until RNA extraction. Library method: 5' RACE. PCR with KAPA HiFi used TCRalpha or TCRbeta constant-region primers plus a P20EA primer, followed by nested second PCR with CA2 or CB2. Amplification of TCR genes was performed by unbiased adaptor ligation RT-PCR, in which reverse transcription was carried out with Superscript III and a polyT18-containing BSL-18E primer. Once second-strand synthesis and blunting were done, the P10EA/P20EA adaptor was ligated onto the 5' end of the cDNA, and NotI digestion came next. Both the first and second PCRs consisted of 20 to 25 cycles of 98 degrees C for 20 s, 65 degrees C for 30 s and 72 degrees C for 1 min. The Nextera XT Index kit v2 Set A was used to index the amplicons, which were pooled in equimolar amounts and quantified with a Qubit 2.0 Fluorometer. Sequencing was carried out on the Illumina MiSeq platform with 2x300 bp paired-end reads. The paper's data handling went like this. V and J genes were assigned to reads on the basis of highest identity to IMGT reference sequences using Repertoire Genesis software ver.1.0. CDR3 was defined as the region from Cys104 to Phe118 plus Gly119 and was translated, and unique sequence reads were defined as those with distinct V, J and CDR3 amino acids. Shared V|J combinations were chosen if significant in both a Fisher's exact test in edgeR and a Mann Whitney U test. After singletons were removed and 500 repertoire combinations were bootstrapped, the repertoire dissimilarity index was calculated with the R rdi package. TCRdb reprocessing: public reads trimmed at Q25 with fastp, clones called with MiXCR, in-frame beta chains kept. Duplicate CDR3 protein sequences are folded into a single record with the most common DNA and genes. The V and J calls come from TCRdb's annotation, not from the publication. This sample has around 5,000 distinct CDR3 sequences in its table, and 22% of those were observed once. More than 25% of the sample is held by the ten biggest clonotypes.

The TCR sequence derives from a man between 50 and 79 years old with esophageal squamous cell carcinoma. The chain links TRBV6-2 or TRBV6-3 with TRBJ2-4; no D gene is confidently identified. Sample: tumor tissue. The CDR3 protein is CASSYSSQNMQYF. Read as DNA, the sequence is TGTGCCAGCAGTTACTCCAGTCAAAACATGCAGTACTTC.